One and the same sample provided the 15 T cell receptor beta chains below, sequenced in a study of T cell responses to AZD1222 COVID-19 vaccine. Sequencing was performed with immunoSEQ multiplex PCR; in TCRdb, only in-frame clones are kept and a portion is missing. The sample records 130,000 to 150,000 clones, more than 85% being singletons. The specimen was peripheral blood, collected on day 0 of AZD1222 vaccination. The receptors were sampled from an adult in good health.

The chain is built from TRBV5-4 and TRBJ2-1; 7 nucleotides agree with TRBD2. Germline loops: CDR1 SGHNT, CDR2 YYREEE (reference sequence). The CDR3 covers 15 residues. Trimming removed 0 bases from V and 2 bases from J; junction bases left unmatched: 2. CDR3 in amino acids: CASSLGLATYNEQFF. Written as DNA, the CDR3 is TGTGCCAGCAGCTTGGGACTAGCCACCTACAATGAGCAGTTCTTC.

V gene TRBV12-3 or TRBV12-4 combines with J gene TRBJ1-2, with unresolved D. Trimming cost V 3 bases and J 4 bases, with 6 bases left between them. This CDR3 region has 12 residues. For the CDR3, the DNA is TGTGCCAGCAGTTTTGGCAGCTATGGCTACACCTTC. It yields the protein CASSFGSYGYTF.

J is TRBJ2-7 and V is TRBV4-1, with a possible D match to TRBD1 (5 bases). The germline CDR1 and CDR2 sequences are MGHRA and YSYEKL. Trimming pared 1 base from V and 5 bases from J, leaving 9 bases between. The CDR3 sequence is 13 residues long. CDR3 protein: CASSQGFRDEQYF. The CDR3 nucleotides are TGCGCCAGCAGCCAAGGGTTCAGGGACGAGCAGTACTTC.

The chain uses TRBV12-5 and TRBJ1-2; D remains ambiguous. Germline V gene lookup returns CDR1 LGHNT and CDR2 FRNRAP. Trimming removed 6 bases from V and 8 bases from J, with 16 bases in between. This CDR3 has 13 amino acids. The CDR3 here is CASGHLSGLGYTF. The CDR3, as DNA: TGTGCTAGTGGCCACCTCAGCGGTTTGGGCTACACCTTC.

This rearrangement joins TRBV27 to TRBJ1-2, with a possible D match to TRBD1 (5 bases). CDR3 length: 14 amino acids. V lost 6 bases and J lost 3, with 14 bases in between. CDR1 and CDR2 from the germline V gene are MNHEY and SMNVEV (reference sequence). This CDR3 reads CASSSTQGDYGYTF. Here the CDR3 DNA reads TGTGCCAGCAGCTCCACCCAGGGAGACTATGGCTACACCTTC.

This clone has a single count. This chain links TRBV19 with TRBJ1-1, with a tentative D call TRBD1 (6 bases). The V end lost 3 bases, the J end lost 3 bases, and 8 bases lay between the germline ends. Germline values: CDR1 LNHDA, CDR2 SQIVND (reference sequence). This CDR3 region has 13 residues. Here the CDR3 DNA reads TGTGCCAGTAGTATGAAGGGGGACACTGAAGCTTTCTTT. It yields the protein CASSMKGDTEAFF.

This chain uses TRBV7-9 with TRBJ2-7; possible D gene TRBD2, 6 bases. Trimming removed 2 bases from V and 4 bases from J, with 12 bases in between. CDR3 length: 14 residues. CDR1 SEHNR and CDR2 FQNEAQ come from the germline V gene (reference sequence). CDR3 in DNA: TGTGCCAGCAGCTTATCGGGAGAATCTTACGAGCAGTACTTC. Its translation: CASSLSGESYEQYF.

This chain links TRBV30 with TRBJ1-1, with a weak D call TRBD1 (6 bases). CDR1 and CDR2 from the germline V gene are GTSNPN and SVGIG (reference sequence). V was trimmed by 4 bases and J by 0 bases, leaving 21 bases between them. The CDR3 is made up of 17 amino acids. The CDR3 sequence: CAWTKSTGKFMNTEAFF. Here the CDR3 DNA reads TGTGCCTGGACTAAATCCACAGGGAAATTTATGAACACTGAAGCTTTCTTT.

This chain uses TRBV3-1 (or the pseudogene TRBV3-2) with TRBJ2-1; no clear D. The germline V gene encodes CDR1 LGHDT and CDR2 YNNKEL (reference sequence). V lost 0 bases and J 7 bases, leaving 10 bases between the germline ends. The CDR3 has 14 residues. CDR3 region: CASSQDLSRNEQFF. DNA for the CDR3: TGTGCCAGCAGCCAAGACCTCTCGCGGAATGAGCAGTTCTTC.

This clone was recorded once. The chain has TRBV9 and TRBJ2-3, with 7 positions matching TRBD2. The CDR3 sequence is 17 residues long. CDR1 is SGDLS, CDR2 YYNGEE, per germline. J was trimmed by 0 bases and V by 3 bases; bases with no gene match: 10. The CDR3 loop reads CASSGRLASSSTDTQYF. CDR3 DNA sequence: TGTGCCAGCAGCGGAAGACTAGCATCCTCTAGCACAGATACGCAGTATTTT.

V is TRBV6-5 and J is TRBJ2-2, with D possibly being TRBD2 (6 bases). Trimming left V 10 bases short and J 3 bases short, with 12 bases between. Germline CDR1 MNHEY, CDR2 SVGAGI. The CDR3 spans 13 residues. The CDR3 sequence is CAIRGTYTGELFF. The CDR3 coding sequence is TGTGCCATCCGTGGGACTTACACCGGGGAGCTGTTTTTT.

CDR3 protein: CASSPGKGTRGQPQHF. CDR3 sequence (DNA): TGCGCCAGCAGCCCTGGGAAAGGAACGCGCGGGCAGCCCCAGCATTTT. The chain is built from TRBV4-1 and TRBJ1-5; unclear D gene. This CDR3 spans 16 amino acids. Per germline, CDR1 MGHRA and CDR2 YSYEKL. The V end was cut by 4 bases, the J end by 7 bases, with 20 bases between.

This clone has only a few counts. This chain uses TRBV27 with TRBJ1-3; D gene ambiguous. Looked up from germline, CDR1 is MNHEY and CDR2 is SMNVEV (reference sequence). The ends were cut back, 3 bases at V and 0 bases at J, with 15 bases in the middle. The CDR3 extends over 17 amino acids. CDR3 DNA sequence: TGTGCCAGCAGTTTGAGGGAGAGGGCCATCTCTGGAAACACCATATATTTT. This sequence encodes CASSLRERAISGNTIYF.

This clone was observed a single time. The chain carries TRBV11-2 and TRBJ1-3; D uncertain. Per germline, CDR1 SGHAT and CDR2 FQNNGV. The CDR3 has 12 amino acids. With 5 bases removed from V and 7 bases from J, the gap between germline ends came to 9 bases. CDR3 nucleotides: TGTGCCAGCAGCACCGAACTCAACACCATATATTTT. It translates to CASSTELNTIYF.

This clone was seen once. A much larger clone differs by one base, so this may be a read error. Other nucleotide sequences from this sample produce the same CDR3. This sequence joins TRBV3-1 (or the pseudogene TRBV3-2) and TRBJ2-1; the D gene could be TRBD1 or TRBD2 (6 bases each). The CDR3 has 14 residues. CDR1 is LGHDT and CDR2 is YNNKEL in the germline V gene (reference sequence). The CDR3 region is CASSQRGDHNEQFF. The CDR3, as DNA: TGTGCCAGCAGCCAAAGGGGGGACCACAACGAGCAGTTCTTC.